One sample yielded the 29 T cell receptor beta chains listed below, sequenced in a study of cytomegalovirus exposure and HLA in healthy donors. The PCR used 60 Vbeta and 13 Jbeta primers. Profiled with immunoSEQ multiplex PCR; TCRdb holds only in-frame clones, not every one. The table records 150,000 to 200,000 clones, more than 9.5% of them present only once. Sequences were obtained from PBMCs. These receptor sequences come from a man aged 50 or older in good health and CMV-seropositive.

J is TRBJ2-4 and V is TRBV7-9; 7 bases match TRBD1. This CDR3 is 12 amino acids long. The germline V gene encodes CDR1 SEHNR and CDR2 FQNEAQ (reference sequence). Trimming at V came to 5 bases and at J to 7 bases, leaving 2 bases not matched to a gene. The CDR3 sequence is CASSPQGNIQYF. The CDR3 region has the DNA TGTGCCAGCAGCCCACAGGGGAACATTCAGTACTTC. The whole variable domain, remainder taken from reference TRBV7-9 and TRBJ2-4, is DTGVSQNPRHKITKRGQNVTFRCDPISEHNRLYWYRQTLGQGPEFLTYFQNEAQLEKSRLLSDRFSAERPKGSFSTLEIQRTEQGDSAMYLCASSPQGNIQYFGAGTRLSVL.

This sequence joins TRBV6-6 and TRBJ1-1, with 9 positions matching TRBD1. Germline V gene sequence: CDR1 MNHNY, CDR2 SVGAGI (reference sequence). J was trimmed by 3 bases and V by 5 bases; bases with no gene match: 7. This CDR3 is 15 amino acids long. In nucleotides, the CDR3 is TGTGCCAGCAGTACACACAGGGGGCAGCACACTGAAGCTTTCTTT. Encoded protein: CASSTHRGQHTEAFF.

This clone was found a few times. The DNA for the CDR3 is TGTGCCAGCAGTGACTCCCCAGGGATGGGCTACACCTTC. This translates into CASSDSPGMGYTF. J is TRBJ1-2 and V is TRBV6-4, with D possibly being TRBD1 (5 bases). Per germline, CDR1 MRHNA and CDR2 SNTAGT. The CDR3 spans 13 residues. V lost 0 bases to trimming and J lost 8 bases, with 10 bases between them.

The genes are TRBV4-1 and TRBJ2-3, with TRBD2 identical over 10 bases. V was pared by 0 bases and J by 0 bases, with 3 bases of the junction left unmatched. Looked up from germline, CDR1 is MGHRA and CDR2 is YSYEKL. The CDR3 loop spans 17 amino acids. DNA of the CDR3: TGCGCCAGCAGCCAAGATACTAGCGGGGTTAGCACAGATACGCAGTATTTT. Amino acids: CASSQDTSGVSTDTQYF.

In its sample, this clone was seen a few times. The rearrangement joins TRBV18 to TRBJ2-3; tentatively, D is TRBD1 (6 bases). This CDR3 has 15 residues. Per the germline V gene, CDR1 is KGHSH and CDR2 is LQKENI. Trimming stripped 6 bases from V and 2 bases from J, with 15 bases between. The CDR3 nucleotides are TGTGCCAGCTCGAGGGACAATACTTACACAGATACGCAGTATTTT. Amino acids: CASSRDNTYTDTQYF.

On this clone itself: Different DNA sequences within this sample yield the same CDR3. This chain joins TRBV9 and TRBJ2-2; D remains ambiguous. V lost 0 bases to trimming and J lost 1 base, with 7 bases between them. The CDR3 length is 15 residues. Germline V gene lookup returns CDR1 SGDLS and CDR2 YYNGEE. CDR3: CASSVVAGNTGELFF. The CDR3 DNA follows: TGTGCCAGCAGCGTAGTGGCAGGGAACACCGGGGAGCTGTTTTTT.

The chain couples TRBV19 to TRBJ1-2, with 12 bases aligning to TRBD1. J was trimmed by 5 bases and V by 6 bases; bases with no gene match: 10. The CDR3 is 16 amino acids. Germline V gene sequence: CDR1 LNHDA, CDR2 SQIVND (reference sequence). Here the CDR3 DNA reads TGTGCCAGTAGGGAGCCGGGACAGGGGGCCCGGTATGGCTACACCTTC. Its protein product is CASREPGQGARYGYTF.

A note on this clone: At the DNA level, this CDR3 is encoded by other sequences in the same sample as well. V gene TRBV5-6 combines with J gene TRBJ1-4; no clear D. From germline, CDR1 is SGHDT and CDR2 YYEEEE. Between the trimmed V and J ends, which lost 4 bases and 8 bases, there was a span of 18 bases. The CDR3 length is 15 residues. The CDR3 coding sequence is TGTGCCAGCAGCCCCGTGGGGTCCGGGAGGGAAAAACTGTTTTTT. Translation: CASSPVGSGREKLFF.

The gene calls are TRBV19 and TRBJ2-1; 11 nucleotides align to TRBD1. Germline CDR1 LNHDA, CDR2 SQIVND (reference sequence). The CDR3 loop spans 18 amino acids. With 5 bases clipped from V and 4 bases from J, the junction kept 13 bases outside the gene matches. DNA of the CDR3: TGTGCCAGTAGTTTCTTAGCCTTGGGACAGGGGGTATACAATGAGCAGTTCTTC. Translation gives CASSFLALGQGVYNEQFF.

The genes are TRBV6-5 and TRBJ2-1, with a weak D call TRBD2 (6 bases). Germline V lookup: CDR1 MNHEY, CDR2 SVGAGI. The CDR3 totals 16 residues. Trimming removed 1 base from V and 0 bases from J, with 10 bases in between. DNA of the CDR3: TGTGCCAGCAGTTACTTTGGGGGGAGCTCCTACAATGAGCAGTTCTTC. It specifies CASSYFGGSSYNEQFF.

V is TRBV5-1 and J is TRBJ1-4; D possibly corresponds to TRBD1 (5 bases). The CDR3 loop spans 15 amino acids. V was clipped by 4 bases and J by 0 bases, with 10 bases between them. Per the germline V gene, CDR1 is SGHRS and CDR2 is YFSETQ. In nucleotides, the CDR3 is TGCGCCAGCAGCCTCAGGGTTGCAACTAATGAAAAACTGTTTTTT. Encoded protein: CASSLRVATNEKLFF.

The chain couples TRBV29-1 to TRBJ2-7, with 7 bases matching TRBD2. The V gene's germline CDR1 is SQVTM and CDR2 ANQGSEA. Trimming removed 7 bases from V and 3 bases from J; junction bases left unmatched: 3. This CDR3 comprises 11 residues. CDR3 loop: CSARGVYEQYF. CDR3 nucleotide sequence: TGCAGCGCCCGGGGGGTCTACGAGCAGTACTTC.

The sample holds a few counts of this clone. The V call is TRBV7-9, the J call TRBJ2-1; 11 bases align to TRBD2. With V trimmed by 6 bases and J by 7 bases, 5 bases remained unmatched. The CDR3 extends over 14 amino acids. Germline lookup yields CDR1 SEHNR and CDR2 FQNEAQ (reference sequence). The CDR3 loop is CASSLAGGLNEQFF. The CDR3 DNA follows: TGTGCCAGCAGTCTAGCGGGGGGCCTAAATGAGCAGTTCTTC.

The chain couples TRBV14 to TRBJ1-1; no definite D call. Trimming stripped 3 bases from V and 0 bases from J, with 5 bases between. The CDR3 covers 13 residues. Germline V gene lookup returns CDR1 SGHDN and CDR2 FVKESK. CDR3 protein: CASSQGMNTEAFF. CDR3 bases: TGTGCCAGCAGCCAGGGCATGAACACTGAAGCTTTCTTT.

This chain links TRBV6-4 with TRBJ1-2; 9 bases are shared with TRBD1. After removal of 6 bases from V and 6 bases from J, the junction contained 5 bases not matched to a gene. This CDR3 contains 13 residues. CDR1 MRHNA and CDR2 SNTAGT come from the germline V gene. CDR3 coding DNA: TGTGCCAGCAGCTCCGGGACAGGGAATGGCTACACCTTC. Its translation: CASSSGTGNGYTF.

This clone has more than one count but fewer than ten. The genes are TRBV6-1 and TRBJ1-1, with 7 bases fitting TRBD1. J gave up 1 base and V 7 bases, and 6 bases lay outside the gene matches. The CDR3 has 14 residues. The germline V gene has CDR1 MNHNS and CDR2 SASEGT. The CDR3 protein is CASTYRGPNTEAFF. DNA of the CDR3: TGTGCCAGCACCTACAGGGGTCCGAACACTGAAGCTTTCTTT.

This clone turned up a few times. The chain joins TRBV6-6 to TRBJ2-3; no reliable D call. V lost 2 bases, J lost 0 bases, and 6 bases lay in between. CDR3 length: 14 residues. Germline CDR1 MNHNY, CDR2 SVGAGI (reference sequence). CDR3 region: CASSYGRSTDTQYF. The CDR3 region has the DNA TGTGCCAGCAGTTACGGGCGAAGCACAGATACGCAGTATTTT.

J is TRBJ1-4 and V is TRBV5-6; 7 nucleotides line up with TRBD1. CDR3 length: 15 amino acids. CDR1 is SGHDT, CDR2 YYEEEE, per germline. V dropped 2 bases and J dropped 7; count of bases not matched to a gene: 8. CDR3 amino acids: CASSLFRDRGEKLFF. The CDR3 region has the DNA TGTGCCAGCAGCTTATTCCGGGACAGAGGTGAAAAACTGTTTTTT.

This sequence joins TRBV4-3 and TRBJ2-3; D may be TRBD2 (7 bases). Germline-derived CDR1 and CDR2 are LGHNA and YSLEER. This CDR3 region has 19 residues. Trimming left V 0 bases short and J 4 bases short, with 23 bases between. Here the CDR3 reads CASSQDWGGAWLSSDTQYF. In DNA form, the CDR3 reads TGCGCCAGCAGCCAAGATTGGGGGGGGGCCTGGTTATCTTCAGATACGCAGTATTTT.

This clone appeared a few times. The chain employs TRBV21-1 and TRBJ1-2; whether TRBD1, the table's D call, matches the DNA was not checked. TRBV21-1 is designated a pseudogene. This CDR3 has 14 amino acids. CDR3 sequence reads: CASSIPTANYGYTF. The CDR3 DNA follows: TGTGCCAGCAGCATCCCGACAGCTAACTATGGCTACACCTTC.

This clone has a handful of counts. The CDR3 coding sequence is TGCGCCAGCAATCTGCTCGGCAGGGTTTGTTCTGGGGCCAACGTCCTGACTTTC. This translates into CASNLLGRVCSGANVLTF. V and J are TRBV10-1 and TRBJ2-6; TRBD1 might be the D (5 bases). The CDR3 is 18 residues long. Germline-derived CDR1 and CDR2 are WNHNN and SYGVQD (reference sequence). V lost 7 bases, J lost 1 base, and 20 bases lay in between.

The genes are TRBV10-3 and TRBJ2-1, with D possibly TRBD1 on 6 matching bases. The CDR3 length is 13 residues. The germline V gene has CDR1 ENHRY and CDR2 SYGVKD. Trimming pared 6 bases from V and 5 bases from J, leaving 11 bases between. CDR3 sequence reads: CAISRQEDNEQFF. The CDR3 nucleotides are TGTGCCATCAGCCGACAGGAGGACAATGAGCAGTTCTTC.

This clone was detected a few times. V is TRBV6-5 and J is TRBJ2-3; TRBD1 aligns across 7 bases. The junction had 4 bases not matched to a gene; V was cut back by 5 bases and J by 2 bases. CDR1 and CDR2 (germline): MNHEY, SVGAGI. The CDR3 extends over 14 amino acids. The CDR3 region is CASSAGTDTDTQYF. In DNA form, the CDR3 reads TGTGCCAGCAGTGCCGGGACAGACACAGATACGCAGTATTTT.

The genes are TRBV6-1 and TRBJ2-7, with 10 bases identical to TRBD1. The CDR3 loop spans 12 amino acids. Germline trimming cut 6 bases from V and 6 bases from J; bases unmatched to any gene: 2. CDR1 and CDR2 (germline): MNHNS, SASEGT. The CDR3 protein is CASRGTGAEQYV. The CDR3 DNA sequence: TGTGCCAGCAGAGGGACAGGGGCCGAGCAGTACGTC.

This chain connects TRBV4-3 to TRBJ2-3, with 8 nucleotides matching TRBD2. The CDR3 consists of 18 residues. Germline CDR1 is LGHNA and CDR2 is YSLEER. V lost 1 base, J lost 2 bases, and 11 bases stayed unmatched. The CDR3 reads CASSQGKAGAQATDTQYF. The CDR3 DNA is TGCGCCAGCAGCCAAGGAAAAGCGGGGGCCCAAGCCACAGATACGCAGTATTTT.

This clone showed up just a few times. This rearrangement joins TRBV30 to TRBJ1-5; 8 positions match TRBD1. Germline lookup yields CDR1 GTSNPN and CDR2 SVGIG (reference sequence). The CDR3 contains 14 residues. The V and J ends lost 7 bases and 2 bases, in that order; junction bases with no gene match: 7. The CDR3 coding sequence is TGTGCCTTCACAGGGGGGAACGGCAATCAGCCCCAGCATTTT. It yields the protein CAFTGGNGNQPQHF.

DNA for the CDR3: TGTGCCAGCAGCTTTGGGTGGACAGGGGCTAATTCACCCCTCCACTTT. Residues: CASSFGWTGANSPLHF. The chain links TRBV11-2 to TRBJ1-6; 9 positions agree with TRBD1. The germline V gene encodes CDR1 SGHAT and CDR2 FQNNGV. J lost 6 bases, V lost 3 bases, and 6 bases had no gene match. The CDR3 spans 16 residues.

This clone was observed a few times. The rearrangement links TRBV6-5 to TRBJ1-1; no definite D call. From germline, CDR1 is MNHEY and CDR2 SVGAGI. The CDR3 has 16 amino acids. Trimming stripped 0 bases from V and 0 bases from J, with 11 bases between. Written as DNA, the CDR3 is TGTGCCAGCAGTTACTCATCCATTTCCATGAACACTGAAGCTTTCTTT. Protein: CASSYSSISMNTEAFF.

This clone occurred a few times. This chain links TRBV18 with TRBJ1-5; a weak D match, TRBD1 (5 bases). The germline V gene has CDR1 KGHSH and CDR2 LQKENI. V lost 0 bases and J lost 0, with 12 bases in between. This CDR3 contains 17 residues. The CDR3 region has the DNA TGTGCCAGCTCACCACCATCGACAGCTCATAGCAATCAGCCCCAGCATTTT. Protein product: CASSPPSTAHSNQPQHF.